The 11 T cell receptor beta chains given below trace back to one sample, sequenced in a study of T cells in Graves' hyperthyroidism and ophthalmopathy (dated by TCRdb to between 2018 and 2021). Receptors were amplified or captured by multiplex PCR. Sequencing was carried out with an Illumina HiSeq 2000. Amplification of TCR beta CDR3 regions was carried out from RNA transcripts. The first round of RT-PCR for the TCR CDR3 was performed with the HTBI primer set and the Qiagen OneStep RT-PCR kit. TCRdb handled the public reads itself, with Q25 trimming in fastp and clone calling in MiXCR, and kept productive beta chains. Entries that share a CDR3 protein sequence are merged under the most common genes and DNA. Here the sample has around 200,000 distinct CDR3 sequences; around 17% occur a single time. About 41% of the sample belongs to the ten largest clones. The sample consisted of blood. These receptors originate from a man aged 35 to 55 with Graves' hyperthyroidism.

This clonotype occurred many times. This chain connects TRBV20-1 to TRBJ2-1; D may correspond to TRBD1 or TRBD2 (5 bases each). Germline values: CDR1 DFQATT, CDR2 SNEGSKA (reference sequence). The CDR3 totals 14 residues. Trimming took 5 bases from V and 6 from J, leaving 17 bases between them. CDR3 in DNA: TGCAGTGCTCGCCGGGGCTCCGCATCCAATGAGCAGTTCTTC. Translated, it gives CSARRGSASNEQFF.

This clonotype was counted only a few times. This sequence joins TRBV27 and TRBJ1-4; D is uncertain. Trimming left V 4 bases short and J 6 bases short, with 9 bases between. The CDR3 is 13 amino acids. Germline CDR1 reads MNHEY; CDR2 reads SMNVEV (reference sequence). CDR3 coding DNA: TGTGCCAGCAGTTCTCGTAGGCATGAAAAACTGTTTTTT. It codes for CASSSRRHEKLFF.

The chain is built from TRBV29-1 and TRBJ2-2, with 11 nucleotides matching TRBD1. The germline gives CDR1 SQVTM, CDR2 ANQGSEA. This CDR3 has 14 amino acids. The V segment lost 7 bases and the J segment 7 bases; nucleotides outside the gene matches: 8. CDR3 in DNA: TGCAGCGCAGGACAGGGGGCATTCGTCGGGGAGCTGTTTTTT. Translated: CSAGQGAFVGELFF.

This clonotype was observed a few times. The chain carries TRBV4-3 and TRBJ1-4, with D perhaps TRBD1 (5 bases). CDR3 length: 15 residues. Trimming took 1 base from V and 7 from J, leaving 13 bases between them. The germline V gene encodes CDR1 LGHNA and CDR2 YSLEER. CDR3 nucleotide sequence: TGCGCCAGCAGCCAAGCAGCTAGGGGAATTGAAAAACTGTTTTTT. Protein product: CASSQAARGIEKLFF.

This clonotype was seen repeatedly, ten times or more. The chain carries TRBV2 and TRBJ1-2; D is possibly TRBD1 (5 bases). Germline loops: CDR1 SNHLY, CDR2 FYNNEI. Trimming shortened V by 3 bases and J by 0 bases, and 8 bases separated the two germline ends. The CDR3 runs to 14 residues. CDR3 sequence reads: CASSEGVSNYGYTF. Here the CDR3 DNA reads TGTGCCAGCAGTGAGGGGGTTTCTAACTATGGCTACACCTTC. Looking up the rest from reference TRBV2 and TRBJ1-2 gives the full variable domain: EPEVTQTPSHQVTQMGQEVILRCVPISNHLYFYWYRQILGQKVEFLVSFYNNEISEKSEIFDDQFSVERPDGSNFTLKIRSTKLEDSAMYFCASSEGVSNYGYTFGSGTRLTVV.

This clonotype has only one observation. The chain recombines TRBV6-4 with TRBJ1-6, with D possibly being TRBD1 (5 bases). Deletions cut 6 bases from V and 0 bases from J, with 9 bases between. The CDR3 is 15 amino acids. The V gene's germline CDR1 is MRHNA and CDR2 SNTAGT. CDR3 DNA sequence: TGTGCCAGCAGGGCAGGGAGCTCCTATAATTCACCCCTCCACTTT. It codes for CASRAGSSYNSPLHF.

This clonotype was observed a few times. V usage is TRBV4-2 and J usage is TRBJ2-6; D remains ambiguous. The CDR3 runs to 13 residues. Germline lookup yields CDR1 LGHNA and CDR2 YNFKEQ. V was clipped by 3 bases and J by 7 bases, with 7 bases between them. In DNA form, the CDR3 reads TGTGCCAGCAGCCAGACCCTAGCCAACGTCCTGACTTTC. It encodes CASSQTLANVLTF.

This clonotype was found a few times. The chain has TRBV12-5 and TRBJ1-2; D not resolved. The CDR3 runs to 13 residues. V lost 5 bases to trimming and J lost 9 bases, with 16 bases between them. CDR1 is LGHNT, CDR2 FRNRAP, per germline. In DNA, the CDR3 is TGTGCTAGTGGTCAGGAGCTGCTCGGGAGCTACACCTTC. Residues: CASGQELLGSYTF.

This clonotype appeared many times. The gene calls are TRBV20-1 and TRBJ1-4, with D tentatively TRBD1 (6 bases). The ends were cut back, 0 bases at V and 7 bases at J, with 15 bases in the middle. There are 15 residues in the CDR3. Looked up from germline, CDR1 is DFQATT and CDR2 is SNEGSKA (reference sequence). CDR3 loop: CSARDRAGAGEKLFF. DNA of the CDR3: TGCAGTGCTAGAGATCGGGCAGGGGCTGGTGAAAAACTGTTTTTT.

This clonotype was detected ten times or more. The V and J genes are TRBV3-1 and TRBJ2-3; D unclear. CDR1 is LGHDT and CDR2 is YNNKEL in the germline V gene (reference sequence). The V end lost 0 bases, the J end lost 2 bases, and 9 bases lay between the germline ends. The CDR3 covers 15 residues. The CDR3 DNA sequence: TGTGCCAGCAGCCAAGATTGGCAGTCCACAGATACGCAGTATTTT. It encodes CASSQDWQSTDTQYF.

This clonotype was observed at least ten times. V gene TRBV20-1 combines with J gene TRBJ2-1; TRBD2 aligns across 9 bases. Germline CDR1 and CDR2: DFQATT and SNEGSKA (reference sequence). This CDR3 has 14 residues. The junction had 7 bases not matched to a gene; V was cut back by 3 bases and J by 7 bases. Here the CDR3 reads CSARRLAGPNEQFF. Here the CDR3 DNA reads TGCAGTGCTAGGCGTCTAGCGGGGCCGAATGAGCAGTTCTTC.